Many counts were recorded for the clone carrying this T cell receptor beta chain. Time point here: longitudinal time-point 2. This record comes from a study of neurological immune-mediated disorders. Sequencing of 15-18 subjects in each run yielded over 160 million TCR-beta sequences. MiXCR was run by TCRdb on the 5' RACE reads, yielding one entry per CDR3 protein. The sample has fewer than 70,000 distinct CDR3 sequences, roughly 9.7% seen once; the top ten hold around 12%. The V gene's germline CDR1 is MNHEY and CDR2 SVGAGI. Trimming took 2 bases from V and 7 from J, leaving 14 bases between them. The CDR3 has 15 amino acids.

This sequence was found in a man aged 30 to 45 in good health. The chain uses TRBV6-5 and TRBJ2-2; possible D gene TRBD1, 6 bases. The sequencing input was PBMCs. CDR3 in amino acids: CASSYIGRGDGELFF. The CDR3 DNA reads TGTGCCAGCAGTTACATTGGCAGGGGAGACGGGGAGCTGTTTTTT.